Each of the 13 T cell receptor beta chains below was sequenced from the same sample in a study of neurological immune-mediated disorders (dated by TCRdb to about 2019). Receptor amplification or capture employed 5' RACE. Sequencer: Illumina HiSeq 2500. In TCRdb, the public reads were trimmed at Q25 with fastp and aligned with MiXCR, with productive beta chains retained. Rows matching on CDR3 protein sequence are summarized as one entry with the most common DNA and genes. The sample table lists about 23,000 distinct CDR3 sequences, more than 10% of them with a count of one. The ten top clones hold about 12% of the sample. The sample was PBMCs. These receptors all stem from a woman aged 55-69 years with HTLV-1-associated myelopathy (HAM/TSP).

This clonotype came up many times. The chain combines TRBV29-1 with TRBJ2-4; D is possibly TRBD1 or TRBD2 (5 bases each). V was trimmed by 4 bases and J by 12 bases, leaving 13 bases between them. Germline CDR1 is SQVTM and CDR2 is ANQGSEA. There are 11 residues in the CDR3. The chain's CDR3 is CSVAGPNDQYF. The DNA of the CDR3 is TGCAGCGTTGCGGGACCCAATGATCAGTACTTC.

This clonotype was counted at least ten times. V is TRBV20-1 and J is TRBJ2-2; TRBD2 matches 8 bases. The junction had 3 bases not matched to a gene; V was cut back by 3 bases and J by 0 bases. This CDR3 is built from 15 residues. The germline V gene has CDR1 DFQATT and CDR2 SNEGSKA (reference sequence). DNA of the CDR3: TGCAGTGCTAGCGGGGGGGCTTCGAACACCGGGGAGCTGTTTTTT. Residues: CSASGGASNTGELFF.

This clonotype was observed many times. This sequence joins TRBV7-2 and TRBJ1-2, with 11 bases lining up with TRBD1. V dropped 3 bases and J dropped 6; count of bases not matched to a gene: 6. The germline CDR1 and CDR2 sequences are SGHTA and FQGNSA. The CDR3 is 15 residues long. The chain's CDR3 is CASSLRRGQGDGYTF. The CDR3 DNA is TGTGCCAGCAGCTTGAGGAGGGGACAGGGGGATGGCTACACCTTC. The whole variable domain, filled in from reference TRBV7-2 and TRBJ1-2, reads GAGVSQSPSNKVTEKGKDVELRCDPISGHTALYWYRQSLGQGLEFLIYFQGNSAPDKSGLPSDRFSAERTGGSVSTLTIQRTQQEDSAVYLCASSLRRGQGDGYTFGSGTRLTVV.

This clonotype was detected a few times. V is TRBV5-4 and J is TRBJ2-1; possibly TRBD1 for D (5 bases). The V end was cut by 0 bases, the J end by 0 bases, with 10 bases between. There are 16 residues in the CDR3. Germline V gene lookup returns CDR1 SGHNT and CDR2 YYREEE (reference sequence). CDR3 nucleotide sequence: TGTGCCAGCAGCTTGGGGGGCGCGAGCTCCTACAATGAGCAGTTCTTC. Translation: CASSLGGASSYNEQFF.

This clonotype was observed many times. The chain uses TRBV4-3 and TRBJ2-1; D unresolved. Germline lookup yields CDR1 LGHNA and CDR2 YSLEER. Trimming cost V 1 base and J 0 bases, with 7 bases left between them. This CDR3 comprises 15 residues. CDR3 sequence (DNA): TGCGCCAGCAGCCAAGCCACCAGCTCCTACAATGAGCAGTTCTTC. Amino acids: CASSQATSSYNEQFF.

This clonotype was seen many times. The gene calls are TRBV6-6 and TRBJ1-5; TRBD1 aligns across 7 bases. Germline CDR1 MNHNY, CDR2 SVGAGI (reference sequence). V dropped 8 bases and J dropped 2; count of bases not matched to a gene: 9. This CDR3 has 15 amino acids. The CDR3 loop reads CASRDSRNGNQPQHF. The CDR3 coding sequence is TGTGCCAGCCGGGACAGTAGGAATGGCAATCAGCCCCAGCATTTT.

This clonotype was counted ten times or more. This chain joins TRBV18 and TRBJ1-2; perhaps TRBD1 as D (5 bases). V lost 2 bases and J 5 bases, leaving 12 bases between the germline ends. Germline V gene lookup returns CDR1 KGHSH and CDR2 LQKENI. This CDR3 has 14 amino acids. The chain's CDR3 is CASSPTGGEYGYTF. DNA of the CDR3: TGTGCCAGCTCACCAACAGGCGGGGAATATGGCTACACCTTC.

This clonotype appeared many times. The chain is built from TRBV5-1 and TRBJ1-1; 7 bases are a match to TRBD1. From germline, CDR1 is SGHRS and CDR2 YFSETQ. The CDR3 spans 19 residues. V trimming: 2 bases; J trimming: 2 bases; junction bases outside the gene matches: 18. The CDR3 sequence: CASSLSSRRQGYKNTEAFF. The CDR3 DNA follows: TGCGCCAGCAGCTTATCATCCCGACGACAGGGATACAAAAACACTGAAGCTTTCTTT.

This clonotype was counted many times. The V and J genes are TRBV3-1 and TRBJ2-5, with 7 bases lining up with TRBD1. V shed 3 bases and J 4 bases; nucleotides not matched to a gene: 5. Germline V gene sequence: CDR1 LGHDT, CDR2 YNNKEL (reference sequence). The CDR3 loop spans 14 amino acids. The CDR3 coding sequence is TGTGCCAGCAGCCAGGACAGGTTTGCAGAGACCCAGTACTTC. Its protein is CASSQDRFAETQYF.

This clonotype was counted ten times or more. The chain employs TRBV25-1 and TRBJ2-6; possibly TRBD1 or TRBD2 for D (5 bases each). The CDR3 has 16 amino acids. The germline gives CDR1 MGHDK, CDR2 SYGVNS. V was cut by 3 bases and J by 4 bases, with 13 bases left in between. Here the CDR3 DNA reads TGTGCCAGCAGTGAGATCGGGGCCTACGGGGCCAACGTCCTGACTTTC. It encodes CASSEIGAYGANVLTF. Full variable domain (missing parts from reference TRBV25-1 and TRBJ2-6): EADIYQTPRYLVIGTGKKITLECSQTMGHDKMYWYQQDPGMELHLIHYSYGVNSTEKGDLSSESTVSRIRTEHFPLTLESARPSHTSQYLCASSEIGAYGANVLTFGAGSRLTVL.

This clonotype appeared many times. It is unclear where the CDR3 begins or ends on the DNA, so no DNA is shown, and the CDR3 is as TCRdb lists it. The CDR3 loop reads CASSLVGLGTGAQSAPTF. The chain joins TRBV7-2 to TRBJ1-2; the table's D call, TRBD1, was not checked against the DNA. Germline CDR1 SGHTA, CDR2 FQGNSA. The CDR3 has 18 amino acids, counting both end residues.

The rearrangement links TRBV7-9 to TRBJ1-4; 8 nucleotides align to TRBD1. CDR3 length: 14 residues. The junction had 6 bases not matched to a gene; V was cut back by 4 bases and J by 8 bases. CDR1 is SEHNR, CDR2 FQNEAQ, per germline (reference sequence). The chain's CDR3 is CASSSRQGHEKLFF. Here the CDR3 DNA reads TGTGCCAGCAGCTCCAGACAGGGGCACGAAAAACTGTTTTTT.

The J gene is TRBJ1-5, the V gene TRBV6-5; no definite D call. Germline lookup yields CDR1 MNHEY and CDR2 SVGAGI. V was trimmed by 0 bases and J by 1 base, leaving 7 bases between them. This CDR3 region has 15 residues. The CDR3 reads CASSYSVESNQPQHF. CDR3 DNA: TGTGCCAGCAGTTACTCGGTAGAAAGCAATCAGCCCCAGCATTTT.